The next 5 T cell receptor beta chains were all read from a single sample in a study of T cell changes during pregnancy in multiple sclerosis. Clones were sequenced by immunoSEQ multiplex PCR, and TCRdb holds only the in-frame ones, with some missing. Counted here are 45,000 to 70,000 clones, about 90% occurring once; the ten biggest clones make up more than 0.15%. This specimen was CD4+ T cells from peripheral blood mononuclear cells, taken after pregnancy. The receptors originated from a female donor in good health, enrolled as a control in a pregnancy study.

V and J are TRBV25-1 and TRBJ1-4; a possible D gene is TRBD1 (5 bases). Between the trimmed V and J ends, which lost 7 bases and 8 bases, there was a span of 11 bases. CDR1 MGHDK and CDR2 SYGVNS come from the germline V gene. The CDR3 has 12 amino acids. The CDR3 DNA sequence: TGTGCCAGCACCCGGGGGAGGGAAAAACTGTTTTTT. This gives the protein CASTRGREKLFF.

The V call is TRBV14, the J call TRBJ2-1, with 8 bases fitting TRBD2. Trimming took 9 bases from V and 9 from J; bases not matched to a gene: 4. The CDR3 has 11 amino acids. Germline V CDR1 and CDR2: SGHDN, FVKESK. The CDR3 coding sequence is TGTGCCAGTCGGGGGGGCCGTGAGCAGTTCTTC. Translated: CASRGGREQFF.

The rearrangement uses TRBV6-6 and TRBJ2-7, with D unresolved. Germline V gene lookup returns CDR1 MNHNY and CDR2 SVGAGI (reference sequence). V was shortened by 6 bases and J by 6 bases, with 12 bases between the two germline ends. The CDR3 totals 12 residues. CDR3 region: CASSPSSSEQYF. The CDR3 nucleotides read TGTGCCAGCAGCCCATCGAGCTCCGAGCAGTACTTC.

Only a few counts were recorded for this clone. V usage is TRBV11-2 and J usage is TRBJ1-5; D uncertain. This CDR3 comprises 16 residues. Trimming cost V 5 bases and J 0 bases, with 14 bases left between them. Germline V gene sequence: CDR1 SGHAT, CDR2 FQNNGV. In nucleotides, the CDR3 is TGTGCCAGCAGCCGGGGATCGGGGAATAGCAATCAGCCCCAGCATTTT. Translating gives CASSRGSGNSNQPQHF.

The rearrangement joins TRBV14 to TRBJ2-3; 7 bases match TRBD1. This CDR3 is built from 15 residues. Germline V CDR1 and CDR2: SGHDN, FVKESK. After removal of 1 base from V and 3 bases from J, the junction contained 4 bases not matched to a gene. The CDR3 sequence: CASSQGTGATDTQYF. DNA of the CDR3: TGTGCCAGCAGCCAAGGGACAGGTGCAACAGATACGCAGTATTTT.